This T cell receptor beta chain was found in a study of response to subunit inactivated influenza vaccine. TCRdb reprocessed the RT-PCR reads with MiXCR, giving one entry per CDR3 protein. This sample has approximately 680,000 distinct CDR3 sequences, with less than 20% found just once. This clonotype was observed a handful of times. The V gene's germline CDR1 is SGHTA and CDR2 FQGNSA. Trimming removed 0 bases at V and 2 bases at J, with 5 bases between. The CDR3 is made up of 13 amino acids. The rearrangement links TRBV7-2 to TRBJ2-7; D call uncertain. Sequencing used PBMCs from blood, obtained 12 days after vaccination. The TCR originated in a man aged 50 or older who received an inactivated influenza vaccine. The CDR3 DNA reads TGTGCCAGCAGCTTAGCTCACCCCTACGAGCAGTACTTC. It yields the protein CASSLAHPYEQYF.